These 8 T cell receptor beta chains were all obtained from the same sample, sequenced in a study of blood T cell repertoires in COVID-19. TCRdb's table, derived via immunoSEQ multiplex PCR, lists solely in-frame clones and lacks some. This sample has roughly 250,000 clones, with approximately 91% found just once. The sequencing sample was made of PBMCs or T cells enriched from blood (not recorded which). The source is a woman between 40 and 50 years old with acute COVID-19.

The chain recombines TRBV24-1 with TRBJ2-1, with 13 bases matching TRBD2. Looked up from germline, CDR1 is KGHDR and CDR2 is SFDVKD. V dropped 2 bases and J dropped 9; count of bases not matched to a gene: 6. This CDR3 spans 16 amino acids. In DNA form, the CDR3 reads TGTGCCACCAGTGATTCCGGACTAGCGGGAGTAAGTGAGCAGTTCTTC. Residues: CATSDSGLAGVSEQFF.

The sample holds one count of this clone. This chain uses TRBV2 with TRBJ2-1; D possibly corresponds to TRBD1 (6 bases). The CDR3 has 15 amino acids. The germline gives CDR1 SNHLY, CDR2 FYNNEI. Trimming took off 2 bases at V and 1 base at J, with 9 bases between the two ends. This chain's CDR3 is CASSEQGKSYNEQFF. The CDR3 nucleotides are TGTGCCAGCAGTGAACAGGGGAAGTCCTACAATGAGCAGTTCTTC.

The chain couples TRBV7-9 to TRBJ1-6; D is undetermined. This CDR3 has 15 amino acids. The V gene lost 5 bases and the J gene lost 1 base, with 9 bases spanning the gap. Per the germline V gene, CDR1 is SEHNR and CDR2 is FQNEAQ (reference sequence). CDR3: CASSQGVSYNSPLHF. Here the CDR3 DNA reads TGTGCCAGCAGCCAAGGAGTATCCTATAATTCACCCCTCCACTTT.

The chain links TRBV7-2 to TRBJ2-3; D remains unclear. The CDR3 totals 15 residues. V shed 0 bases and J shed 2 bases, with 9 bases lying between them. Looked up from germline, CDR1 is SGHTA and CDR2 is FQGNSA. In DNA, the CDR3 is TGTGCCAGCAGCTTAGCGGGCACATCCACAGATACGCAGTATTTT. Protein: CASSLAGTSTDTQYF.

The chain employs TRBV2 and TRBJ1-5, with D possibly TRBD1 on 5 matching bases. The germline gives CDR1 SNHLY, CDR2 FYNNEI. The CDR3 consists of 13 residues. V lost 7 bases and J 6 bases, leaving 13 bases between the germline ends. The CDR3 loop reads CASTLGVRQPQHF. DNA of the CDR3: TGTGCCAGCACGTTAGGGGTTCGTCAGCCCCAGCATTTT.

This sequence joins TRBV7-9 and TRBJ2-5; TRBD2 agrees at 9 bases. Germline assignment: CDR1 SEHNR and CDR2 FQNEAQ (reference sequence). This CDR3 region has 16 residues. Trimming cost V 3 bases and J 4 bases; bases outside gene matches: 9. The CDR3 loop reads CASSFGGGGGGETQYF. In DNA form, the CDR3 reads TGTGCCAGCAGCTTCGGGGGCGGGGGGGGCGGAGAGACCCAGTACTTC.

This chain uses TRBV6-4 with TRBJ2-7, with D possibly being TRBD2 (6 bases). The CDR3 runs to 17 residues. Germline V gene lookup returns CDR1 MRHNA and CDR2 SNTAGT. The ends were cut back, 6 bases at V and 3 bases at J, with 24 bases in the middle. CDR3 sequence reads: CASSKVKGRRESYEQYF. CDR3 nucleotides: TGTGCCAGCAGCAAAGTGAAGGGGAGGAGAGAAAGCTACGAGCAGTACTTC.

The chain's CDR3 is CATQVWEDQPQHF. The CDR3 DNA is TGTGCCACCCAGGTGTGGGAGGATCAGCCCCAGCATTTT. This sequence joins TRBV2 and TRBJ1-5; no definite D call. This CDR3 region has 13 residues. The V gene lost 10 bases and the J gene lost 5 bases, with 15 bases spanning the gap. The germline gives CDR1 SNHLY, CDR2 FYNNEI.